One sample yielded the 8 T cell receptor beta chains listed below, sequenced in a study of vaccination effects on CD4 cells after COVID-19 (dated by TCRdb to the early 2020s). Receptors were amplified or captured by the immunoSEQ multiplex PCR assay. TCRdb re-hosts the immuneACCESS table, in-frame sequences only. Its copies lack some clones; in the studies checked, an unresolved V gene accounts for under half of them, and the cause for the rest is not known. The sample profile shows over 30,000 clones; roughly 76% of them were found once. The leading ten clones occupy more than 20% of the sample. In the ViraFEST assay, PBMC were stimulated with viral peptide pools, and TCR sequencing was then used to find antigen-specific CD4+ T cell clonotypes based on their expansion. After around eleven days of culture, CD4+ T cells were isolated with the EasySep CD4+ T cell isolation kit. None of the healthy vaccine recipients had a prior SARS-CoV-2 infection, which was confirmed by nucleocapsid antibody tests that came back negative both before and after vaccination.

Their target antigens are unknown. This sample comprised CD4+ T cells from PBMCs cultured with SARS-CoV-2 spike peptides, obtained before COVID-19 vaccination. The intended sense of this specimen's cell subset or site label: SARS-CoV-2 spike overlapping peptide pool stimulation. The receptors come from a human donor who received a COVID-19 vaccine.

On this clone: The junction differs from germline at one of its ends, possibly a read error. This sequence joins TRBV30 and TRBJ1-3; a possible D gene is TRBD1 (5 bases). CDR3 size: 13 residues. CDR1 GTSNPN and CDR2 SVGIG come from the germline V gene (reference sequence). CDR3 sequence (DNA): TGTGCCTGGGGTCCTGGGGCTGGGAACACCATATATTTT. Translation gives CAWGPGAGNTIYF.

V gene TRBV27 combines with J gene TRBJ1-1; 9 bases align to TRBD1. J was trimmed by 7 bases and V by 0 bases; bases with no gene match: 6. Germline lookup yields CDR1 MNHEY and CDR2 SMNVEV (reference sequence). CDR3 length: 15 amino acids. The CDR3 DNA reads TGTGCCAGCAGTTTATCGGGACAGGGTACGGGTGAAGCTTTCTTT. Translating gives CASSLSGQGTGEAFF.

The CDR3 spells CASSLARRFGETQYF. DNA for the CDR3: TGTGCCAGCAGCTTAGCGCGGAGGTTTGGCGAGACCCAGTACTTC. The chain employs TRBV7-9 and TRBJ2-5, with TRBD2 as a possible D gene (5 bases). Looked up from germline, CDR1 is SEHNR and CDR2 is FQNEAQ (reference sequence). V lost 0 bases to trimming and J lost 5 bases, with 13 bases between them. The CDR3 spans 15 residues.

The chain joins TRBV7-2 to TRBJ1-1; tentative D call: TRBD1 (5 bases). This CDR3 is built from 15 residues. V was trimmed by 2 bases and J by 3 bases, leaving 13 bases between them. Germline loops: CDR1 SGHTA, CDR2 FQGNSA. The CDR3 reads CASSLTGAGYTEAFF. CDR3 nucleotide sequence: TGTGCCAGCAGCTTAACGGGAGCAGGGTACACTGAAGCTTTCTTT.

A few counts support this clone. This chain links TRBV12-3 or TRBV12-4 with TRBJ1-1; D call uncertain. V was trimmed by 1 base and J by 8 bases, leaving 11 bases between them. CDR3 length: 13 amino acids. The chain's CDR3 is CASSLVVGREAFF. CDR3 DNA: TGTGCCAGCAGTTTAGTAGTCGGCAGAGAAGCTTTCTTT.

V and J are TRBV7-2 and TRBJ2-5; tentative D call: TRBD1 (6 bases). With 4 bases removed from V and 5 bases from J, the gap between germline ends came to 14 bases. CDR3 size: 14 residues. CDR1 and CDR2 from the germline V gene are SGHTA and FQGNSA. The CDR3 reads CASSSTGSGETQYF. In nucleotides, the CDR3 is TGTGCCAGCAGCTCCACAGGGTCGGGGGAGACCCAGTACTTC.

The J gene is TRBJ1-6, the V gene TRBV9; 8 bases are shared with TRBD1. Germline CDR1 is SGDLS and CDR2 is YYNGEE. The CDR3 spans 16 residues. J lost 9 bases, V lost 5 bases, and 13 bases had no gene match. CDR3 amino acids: CASSLSRDRTCSPLHF. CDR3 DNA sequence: TGTGCCAGCAGTCTGAGCCGGGACAGGACGTGTTCACCCCTCCACTTT.

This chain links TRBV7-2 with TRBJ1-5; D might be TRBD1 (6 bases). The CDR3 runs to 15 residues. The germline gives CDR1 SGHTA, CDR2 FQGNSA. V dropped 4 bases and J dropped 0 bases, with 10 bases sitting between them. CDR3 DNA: TGTGCCAGCAGCTACACAGGGTTTAGCAATCAGCCCCAGCATTTT. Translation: CASSYTGFSNQPQHF.